These T cell receptor beta chains were read from a single sample in a study of T cells in Graves' hyperthyroidism and ophthalmopathy. TCRdb reprocessed the multiplex PCR reads via MiXCR and lists one record per CDR3 protein. The sample lists 250,000 to 400,000 distinct CDR3 sequences, approximately 13% seen once, with 30% to 40% in the top ten. The sequenced sample consisted of blood. The receptor source for this set is a middle-aged woman with Graves' ophthalmopathy. Each CDR3 is given with its conserved first and last residue. The D gene is left open where the match is weak. For some rows the clone size is stated as once, few or many, or as a class when expanded; others skip it.

- | TRBJ2-7 | TRBV15 | - | TGTGCCACCAGCAGAGATCGGTCGCAGCAGTACTTC | CATSRDRSQQYF
many | TRBJ2-3 | TRBV4-1 | - | TGCGCCAGCAGCCAAGGATGGGGGGCAATCACAGATACGCAGTATTTT | CASSQGWGAITDTQYF
few | TRBJ2-2 | TRBV20-1 | - | TGCAGTGCTAGAGCCCCGGAAGGGCGGGTCAGCGGGGAGCTGTTTTTT | CSARAPEGRVSGELFF
many | TRBJ1-3 | TRBV10-3 | - | TGTGCCATCAGGGAGACGGGAAACACCATATATTTT | CAIRETGNTIYF
- | TRBJ2-2 | TRBV11-2 | TRBD1 | TGTGCCAGCAGCTTAGGTCCGACAGGGGGCCGGGAGCTGTTTTTT | CASSLGPTGGRELFF
many | TRBJ1-1 | TRBV18 | - | TGTGCCAGCTCACCCCCCACCGCTTTCGGCACTGAAGCTTTCTTT | CASSPPTAFGTEAFF
many | TRBJ1-1 | TRBV18 | - | TGTGCCAGCTCACCAAAGGGTGATAGGGACACTGAAGCTTTCTTT | CASSPKGDRDTEAFF
- | TRBJ2-3 | TRBV28 | TRBD2 | TGTGCCAGCCGTAGACTAGCGGGAGCCTCAGATACGCAGTATTTT | CASRRLAGASDTQYF
- | TRBJ2-1 | TRBV30 | TRBD2 | TGTGCCTGGAGTGGGGGACTAGCGGGAGGGGAAGCCCCTAGCTCCTACAATGAGCAGTTCTTC | CAWSGGLAGGEAPSSYNEQFF
few | TRBJ2-5 | TRBV5-8 | - | TGTGCCAGCAGCGCAGACCCTTCCCAGAGGACCCAGTACTTC | CASSADPSQRTQYF
- | TRBJ2-5 | TRBV4-2 | - | TGTGCCAGCAGCCAAGCAATGGGGCGTCAAGAGACCCAGTACTTC | CASSQAMGRQETQYF
many | TRBJ1-2 | TRBV27 | TRBD1 | TGTGCCAGCAGTCCTACCACCGGGACAGGGGTGGATGGCTACACCTTC | CASSPTTGTGVDGYTF
- | TRBJ1-1 | TRBV7-9 | - | TGTGCCAGCAGCCTGCAGGGCCTATTGAACACTGAAGCTTTCTTT | CASSLQGLLNTEAFF
many | TRBJ2-7 | TRBV28 | - | TGTGCCAGCAACCCAGGTCCATCCTACGAGCAGTACTTC | CASNPGPSYEQYF
many | TRBJ2-1 | TRBV12-3/TRBV12-4 | - | TGTGCCAGCAGTCTTCATCCTAGGAGGGGGGGGAGCGATGAGCAGTTCTTC | CASSLHPRRGGSDEQFF
many | TRBJ2-3 | TRBV29-1 | - | TGCAGCGTTGAAGAGGTACCAGTGAGGGCAGATACGCAGTATTTT | CSVEEVPVRADTQYF
- | TRBJ2-3 | TRBV5-1 | - | TGCGCCAGCAGCTTGGCCGGGTCTCTGGATGCGCAGTATTTT | CASSLAGSLDAQYF
- | TRBJ2-5 | TRBV10-3 | - | TGTGCCATAAGGGGGGCTAGCAGTCAAGAGACCCAGTACTTC | CAIRGASSQETQYF
many | TRBJ2-5 | TRBV7-9 | - | TGTGCCAGCAGCATAAGAACAGGGTCCCAAGAGACCCAGTACTTC | CASSIRTGSQETQYF
once | TRBJ2-1 | TRBV5-1 | TRBD2 | TGCGCCAGCAGCTCGTTGATAGCGGGGAATCGCAATGAGCAGTTCTTC | CASSSLIAGNRNEQFF
- | TRBJ1-1 | TRBV19 | - | TGTGCCAGTAGTATGTTGGCGGCGGTAGGGGAAGCTTTCTTT | CASSMLAAVGEAFF
- | TRBJ1-2 | TRBV4-2 | TRBD1 | TGTGCCAGCAGCCCCCGGACAGGACTGAACTATGGCTACACCTTC | CASSPRTGLNYGYTF
many | TRBJ1-2 | TRBV19 | - | TGTGCCAGTAGTCACTTGATCGGCTACACCTTC | CASSHLIGYTF
many | TRBJ2-1 | TRBV27 | - | TGTGCCAGCAGTACGGGACACTACAATGAGCAGTTCTTC | CASSTGHYNEQFF